Listed here is a single TCR beta chain. The target antigen is unknown. These data belong to a study of molecular identifiers for immune sequencing clone quantification. In the sort, naive CD8 T cells were defined as CD8+CD4-CCR7+CD45RA+. Study-wide findings and caveats: Whereas naive cells kept under 1% of molecules in clones above 20 RNA copies, such clones held over 98% in effectors.

This CDR3 has 16 amino acids. Germline V lookup: CDR1 SNHLY, CDR2 FYNNEI. The V gene lost 1 base and the J gene lost 5 bases, with 18 bases spanning the gap. Bulk libraries came from a prior protocol with listed TCR primers. TCRdb re-called the PCR reads with MiXCR, one entry per CDR3 protein. The data contain about 65,000 distinct CDR3 sequences, 15% to 20% of them singletons. Sequences were obtained from naive CD8+ T cells from blood, with Jurkat cell RNA spiked in. Subset given: FACS-sorted CD8+CD4-CCR7+CD45RA+ naive T cells. The TCR sequence derives from a human donor in good health. Some libraries in this study had Jurkat cell RNA spiked in. The chain joins TRBV2 to TRBJ2-7, with a possible D match to TRBD2 (6 bases). The CDR3 region has the DNA TGTGCCAGCAGTGAAGTCGGGGGTGGGGAGGCGCACGAGCAGTACTTC. This encodes CASSEVGGGEAHEQYF.